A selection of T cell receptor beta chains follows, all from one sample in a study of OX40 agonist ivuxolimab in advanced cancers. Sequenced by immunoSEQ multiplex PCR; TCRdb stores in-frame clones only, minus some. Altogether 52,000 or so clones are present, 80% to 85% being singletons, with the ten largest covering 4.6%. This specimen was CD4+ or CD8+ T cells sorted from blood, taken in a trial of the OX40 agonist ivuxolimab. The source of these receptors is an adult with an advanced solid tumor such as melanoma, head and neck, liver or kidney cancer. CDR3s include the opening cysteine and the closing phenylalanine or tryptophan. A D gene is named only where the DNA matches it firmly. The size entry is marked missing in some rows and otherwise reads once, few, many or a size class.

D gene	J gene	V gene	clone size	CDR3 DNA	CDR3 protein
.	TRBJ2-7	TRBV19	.	TGTGCCAGTAGGGCGCGGGCAGAACCCTACGAGCAGTACTTC	CASRARAEPYEQYF
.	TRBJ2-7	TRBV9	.	TGTGCCAGCAGCGTAGGAGTCAGCTCCTACGAGCAGTACTTC	CASSVGVSSYEQYF
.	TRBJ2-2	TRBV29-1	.	TGCAGCGTTTCCGTGACAGCGAACACCGGGGAGCTGTTTTTT	CSVSVTANTGELFF
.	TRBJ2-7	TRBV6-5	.	TGTGCCAGCAGTTGGAGCGCGGGGGCTTCCTACGAGCAGTACTTC	CASSWSAGASYEQYF
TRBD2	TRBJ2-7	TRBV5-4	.	TGTGCCAGCAGTTACGGGACTAGCGGGAGGGCCGGCCACGAGCAGTACTTC	CASSYGTSGRAGHEQYF
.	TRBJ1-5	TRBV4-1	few	TGCGCCAGCAGCCATGCTCGACCGGACGGCTACAATCAGCCCCAGCATTTT	CASSHARPDGYNQPQHF
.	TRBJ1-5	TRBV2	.	TGTGCCAGCAGTGATAGTCACCCCAATCAGCCCCAGCATTTT	CASSDSHPNQPQHF
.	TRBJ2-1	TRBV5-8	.	TGTGCCAGCAGCTCGCGGAGAAAGGGTACCAATGAGCAGTTCTTC	CASSSRRKGTNEQFF
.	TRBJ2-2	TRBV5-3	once	TGTGCCAGAAGCTTGGTGATGGGGGACACCGGGGAGCTGTTTTTT	CARSLVMGDTGELFF
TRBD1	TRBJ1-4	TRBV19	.	TGTGCCAGTAGTAGTGGGACAGGGGACGAAAAACTGTTTTTT	CASSSGTGDEKLFF
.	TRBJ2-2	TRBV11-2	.	TGTGCCAGCAGCCCAAATTCAGGGAACACCGGGGAGCTGTTTTTT	CASSPNSGNTGELFF
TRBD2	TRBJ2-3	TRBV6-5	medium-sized	TGTGCCAGCAGCCTGGGACTAGCGGGAGATACGCAGTATTTT	CASSLGLAGDTQYF
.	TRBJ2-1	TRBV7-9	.	TGTGCCAGCAGCCGGCCCGTTAGGGACAATGAGCAGTTCTTC	CASSRPVRDNEQFF
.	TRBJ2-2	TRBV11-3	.	TGTGCCAGCAGCTTAGATCCCCGCCGGGGGCGGAGGGATACCGGGGAGCTGTTTTTT	CASSLDPRRGRRDTGELFF
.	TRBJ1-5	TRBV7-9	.	TGTGCCAGCAGCTTAGATCAGGCCGAGCCCCAGCATTTT	CASSLDQAEPQHF
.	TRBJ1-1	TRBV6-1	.	TGTGCCAGCAGTGATAACAGGGTAGGAAGCACTGAAGCTTTCTTT	CASSDNRVGSTEAFF
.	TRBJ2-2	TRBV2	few	TGTGCCAGCAGTGTCGGGGCCGCCGGGGAGCTGTTTTTT	CASSVGAAGELFF
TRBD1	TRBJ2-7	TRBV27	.	TGTGCCAGCAGTCCACTACCGGGACAGGGTAACGAGCAGTACTTC	CASSPLPGQGNEQYF
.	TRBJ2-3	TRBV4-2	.	TGTGCCAGCAGCCAAGTGCAGGGGGGTACGCAGTATTTT	CASSQVQGGTQYF
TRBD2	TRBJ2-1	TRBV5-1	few	TGCGCCAGCAGCTTGAGACTAGCGGGGAACTACAATGAGCAGTTCTTC	CASSLRLAGNYNEQFF
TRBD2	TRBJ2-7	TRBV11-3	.	TGTGCCAGCAGCGGAGGACTAGCGGGAATCCACGAGCAGTACTTC	CASSGGLAGIHEQYF
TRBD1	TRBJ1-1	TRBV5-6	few	TGTGCCAGCAGCCCCGAAGGGACAGCCTTCCAGACTGAAGCTTTCTTT	CASSPEGTAFQTEAFF
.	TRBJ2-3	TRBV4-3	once	TGCGCCAGCAGCCAAGGGGGCATACTCAGCACAGATACGCAGTATTTT	CASSQGGILSTDTQYF
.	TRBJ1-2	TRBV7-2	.	TGTGCCAGCAGCCCAGGGGTCCGGACCTATGGCTACACCTTC	CASSPGVRTYGYTF
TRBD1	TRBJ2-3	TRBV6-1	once	TGTGCCAGCAGTGAAGACAGGGGGTGGACAGATACGCAGTATTTT	CASSEDRGWTDTQYF
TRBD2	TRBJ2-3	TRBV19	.	TGTGCCAGTAGTATAGGGGGAGGGACTAGCGGGAGTGGTACGCAGTATTTT	CASSIGGGTSGSGTQYF
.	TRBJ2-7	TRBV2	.	TGTGCCAGCAATGGGGGGACTCCCCCTAACGAGCAGTACTTC	CASNGGTPPNEQYF
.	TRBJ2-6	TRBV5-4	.	TGTGCCAGCAGCGCGGAATCTGGGGCCAACGTCCTGACTTTC	CASSAESGANVLTF
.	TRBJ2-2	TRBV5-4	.	TGTGCCAGCAGCTACCTGGGACAGAACACCGGGGAGCTGTTTTTT	CASSYLGQNTGELFF
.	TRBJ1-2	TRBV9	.	TGTGCCAGCAGCGTAGGGCAGTCGAACGTCTATGGCTACACCTTC	CASSVGQSNVYGYTF
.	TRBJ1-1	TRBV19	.	TGTGCCAGTAGTATAGGCAGGGGCGAGACTGAAGCTTTCTTT	CASSIGRGETEAFF
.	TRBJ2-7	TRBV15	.	TGTGCCACCAGCAGAGAAAGAGGGATAGGGACCACCACCGAGTACGAGCAGTACTTC	CATSRERGIGTTTEYEQYF
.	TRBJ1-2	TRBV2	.	TGTGCCAGCAGTGCAAACCGCAACTATGGCTACACCTTC	CASSANRNYGYTF
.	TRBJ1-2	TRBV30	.	TGTGCTCAAGGAAGCCCTAACTATGGCTACACCTTC	CAQGSPNYGYTF
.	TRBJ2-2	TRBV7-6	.	TGTGCCAGCAGCCTGGACCCTACCACCGGGGAGCTGTTTTTT	CASSLDPTTGELFF
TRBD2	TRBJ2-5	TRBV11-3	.	TGTGCCAGCAGCCCCCAAGGGACTAGCGGGAGTCAAGAGACCCAGTACTTC	CASSPQGTSGSQETQYF